The present entry profiles one TCR beta chain with its context. The specificity of this receptor is unknown. No qualities accompany the bases; no much larger clone lies one base away. The CDR3 runs 15 residues from the cysteine to the phenylalanine. Of all the DNA, just the CDR3 is kept, 45 bases in frame from base 1. For CDR1 and CDR2, the germline V gene lists SGHTA and FQGNSA. V lost 5 bases and J lost 2 bases; the stretch between them is 12 bases long. This entry comes from a study of STAT3 mutations in large granular lymphocyte leukemia (dated by TCRdb to between 2017 and 2020). The study in broad terms: Canonical activating STAT3 mutations were detected in roughly half of the longitudinally sequenced T-LGLL patients. About 19 representative T-LGLL cases were selected from an initial cohort of over 200 LGL patients for longitudinal TCRbeta and STAT3 sequencing. For each patient, sequencing was performed at an average of roughly 4 time points, with a range of 2 to 8 samplings. As controls, the study also included longitudinal sequencing of a couple of patients with natural killer LGL leukemia. Serial deep sequencing of TCRbeta CDR3 and STAT3 was performed in patients with T-cell large granular lymphocyte leukemia to reconstruct clonal hierarchy and dynamics. One or more immunosuppressive therapy regimens were given to more than half of T-LGLL patients, and hematologic response was seen in 40% to 50% of the treated patients.

DNA was extracted from blood mononuclear cells, and the same DNA was used for both TCR and STAT3 sequencing. The research as a whole found: Because no samples were available when a clone first appeared, clonal expansion had to be inferred from samplings taken at other points. TCR clonotype switching after therapy was observed in about 35% of the 18 patients, and all newly emerging clones were found to be STAT3 wild type. Variable intervals between samplings and differing treatment regimens complicated linking therapy response to changes in TCR clonal burden. Persisting codominant clonotypes in some patients meant a small but highly pathogenic clone may have been missed. The burden of the dominant TCR clone was higher than the STAT3 mutant burden in several patients, which suggests that the STAT3 mutation arose secondarily inside a clone that had already expanded. Every T-LGLL patient showed at least one immunodominant TCRbeta clonotype, and about half showed multiple immunodominant subclonotypes.

An Illumina MiSeq was used to sequence the TCRbeta libraries, yielding an average of around 41,000 productive templates per sample. Multiplex PCR amplification was used to generate TCRbeta CDR3 libraries with the immunoSEQ assay. As for the authors' bioinformatics: Repertoire diversity was computed as previously defined, with values near 0 indicating extremely monoclonal samples. TCRdb took over this immuneACCESS table, retaining in-frame rearrangements with V and J assigned. Such tables are incomplete; in checked studies, under half of the missing clones stem from an unresolved V gene, and the remainder is unexplained. V and J calls plus clone size are reproduced from that table; the DNA served to infer D and trimming. In all, the sample holds some 13,000 clones, and about nine tenths of those were seen once. The ten largest clones take up about 12% of the sample.

The rearranged segments are TRBV7-2 and TRBJ1-4, and TRBD1 may be the D gene, going by 6 matching bases. The TCR originated in a human donor with T large granular lymphocyte leukemia. Some clones in this sample may be carry-over from other donors' samples. What was sequenced was PBMCs. DNA sequence: TGTGCCAGCAGCCGACAGGCTGGGACTAATGAAAAACTGTTTTTT. It specifies CASSRQAGTNEKLFF.